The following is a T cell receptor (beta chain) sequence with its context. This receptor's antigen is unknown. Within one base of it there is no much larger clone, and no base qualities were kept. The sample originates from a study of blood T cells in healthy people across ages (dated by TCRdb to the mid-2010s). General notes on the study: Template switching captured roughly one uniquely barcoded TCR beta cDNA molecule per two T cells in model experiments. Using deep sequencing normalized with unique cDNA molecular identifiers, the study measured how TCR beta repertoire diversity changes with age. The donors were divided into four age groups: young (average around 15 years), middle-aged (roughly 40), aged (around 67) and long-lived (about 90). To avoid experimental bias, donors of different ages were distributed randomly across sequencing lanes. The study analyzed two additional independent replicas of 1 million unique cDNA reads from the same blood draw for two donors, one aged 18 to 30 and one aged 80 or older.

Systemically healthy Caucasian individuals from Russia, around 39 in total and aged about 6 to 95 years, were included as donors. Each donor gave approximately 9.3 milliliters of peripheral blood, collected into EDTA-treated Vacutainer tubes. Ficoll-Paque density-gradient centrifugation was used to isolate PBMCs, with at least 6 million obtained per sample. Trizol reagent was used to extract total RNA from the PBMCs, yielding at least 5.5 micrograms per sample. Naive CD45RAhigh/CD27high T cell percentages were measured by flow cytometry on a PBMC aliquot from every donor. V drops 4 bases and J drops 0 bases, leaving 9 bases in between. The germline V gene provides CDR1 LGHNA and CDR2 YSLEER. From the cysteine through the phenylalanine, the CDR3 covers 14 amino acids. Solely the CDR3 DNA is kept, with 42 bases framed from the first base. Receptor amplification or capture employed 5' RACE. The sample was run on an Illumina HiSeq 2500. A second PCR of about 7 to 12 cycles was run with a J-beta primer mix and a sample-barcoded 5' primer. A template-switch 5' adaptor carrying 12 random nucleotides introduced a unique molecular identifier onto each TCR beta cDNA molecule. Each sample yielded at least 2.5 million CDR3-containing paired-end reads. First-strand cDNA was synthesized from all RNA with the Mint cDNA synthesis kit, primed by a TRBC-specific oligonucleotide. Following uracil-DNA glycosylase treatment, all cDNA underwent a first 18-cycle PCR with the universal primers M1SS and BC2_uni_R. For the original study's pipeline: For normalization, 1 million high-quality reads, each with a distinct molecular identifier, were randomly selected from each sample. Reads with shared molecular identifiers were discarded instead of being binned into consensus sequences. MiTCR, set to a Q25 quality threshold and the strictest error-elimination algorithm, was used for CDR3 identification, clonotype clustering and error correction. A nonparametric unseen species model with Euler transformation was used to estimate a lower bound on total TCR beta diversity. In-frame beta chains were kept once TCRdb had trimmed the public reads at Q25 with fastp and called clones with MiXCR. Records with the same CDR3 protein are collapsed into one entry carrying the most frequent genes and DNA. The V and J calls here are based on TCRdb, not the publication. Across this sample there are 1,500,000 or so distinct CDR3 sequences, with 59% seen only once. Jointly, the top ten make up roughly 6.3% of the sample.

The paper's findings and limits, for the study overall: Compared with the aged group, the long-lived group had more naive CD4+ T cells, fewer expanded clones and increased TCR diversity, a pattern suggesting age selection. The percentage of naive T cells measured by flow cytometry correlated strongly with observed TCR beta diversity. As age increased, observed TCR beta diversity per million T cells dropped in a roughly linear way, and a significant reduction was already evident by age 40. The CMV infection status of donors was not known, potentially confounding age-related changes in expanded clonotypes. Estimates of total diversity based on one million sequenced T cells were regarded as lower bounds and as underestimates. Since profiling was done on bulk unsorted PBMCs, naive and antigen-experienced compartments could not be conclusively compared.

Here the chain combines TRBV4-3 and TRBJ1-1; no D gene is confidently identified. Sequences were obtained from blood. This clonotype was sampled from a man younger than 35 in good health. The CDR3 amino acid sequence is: CASSPRNMNTEAFF. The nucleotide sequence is TGCGCCAGCAGCCCTAGAAACATGAACACTGAAGCTTTCTTT.